This is a list of T cell receptor beta chains from one sample in a study of human T cells and chemical hapten exposure. TCRdb reanalysed the RACE reads using MiXCR and keeps one entry per CDR3 protein. The data contain tens of thousands of distinct CDR3 sequences, about 7.6% of them singletons. The material sequenced was whole blood, taken in connection with sensitization to the hapten diphenylcyclopropenone (DPC). Receptors originate from a woman aged 45-65 years with alopecia areata. Some clones in this sample may be carry-over from other donors' samples. CDR3s include the opening cysteine and the closing phenylalanine or tryptophan. The D gene is left open where the match is weak. The size entry is marked missing in some rows and otherwise reads once, few, many or a size class.

v_gene	abundance	d_gene	j_gene	CDR3nt	CDR3aa
TRBV7-3	many	-	TRBJ2-2	TGTGCCAGCAGCTTTCCCCCGCGCCCGGGAACGACCGGGGAGCTGTTTTTT	CASSFPPRPGTTGELFF
TRBV18	many	-	TRBJ1-6	TGTGCCAGCTCACCCGACAGGAATGGTAATTCACCCCTCCACTTT	CASSPDRNGNSPLHF
TRBV6-1	few	TRBD1	TRBJ2-5	TGTGCCAGCAGTGCAGGACAGGGGCAGACCCAGTACTTC	CASSAGQGQTQYF
TRBV28	few	TRBD2	TRBJ2-1	TGTGCCAGCAGTGTTAGCGGGGCTAACTCCTACAATGAGCAGTTCTTC	CASSVSGANSYNEQFF
TRBV28	many	-	TRBJ1-5	TGTGCCAGCAGTTTAAAGGGCGCCGGCAATCAGCCCCAGCATTTT	CASSLKGAGNQPQHF
TRBV10-2	many	TRBD2	TRBJ2-7	TGCGCCAGCAGTGAGCCCGGGACTAGCGTCCACGAGCAGTACTTC	CASSEPGTSVHEQYF
TRBV6-2/TRBV6-3	many	-	TRBJ2-7	TGTGCCAGCAGAACCCCCGGGACCTCGGGCGAGCAGTACTTC	CASRTPGTSGEQYF
TRBV4-2	many	TRBD2	TRBJ2-2	TGTGCCAGCAGCCAGTCGCTAGCGGGACTCGGGGAGCTGTTTTTT	CASSQSLAGLGELFF
TRBV7-8	many	TRBD1	TRBJ1-5	TGTGCCAGCAGCTTTCAGGGGGGCCCCAATCAGCCCCAGCATTTT	CASSFQGGPNQPQHF
TRBV6-2/TRBV6-3	-	-	TRBJ1-1	TGTGCCAGCAGTCTGACACAGAACACTGAAGCTTTCTTT	CASSLTQNTEAFF
TRBV12-5	-	-	TRBJ1-2	TGTGCTAGTGGTACCCAGACAACCTATGGCTACACCTTC	CASGTQTTYGYTF
TRBV29-1	many	-	TRBJ1-1	TGCAGCGCAACGCAAGGGGGCACTGAAGCTTTCTTT	CSATQGGTEAFF
TRBV7-2	many	-	TRBJ2-5	TGTGCCAGCAGCTTGTACAGGGACGAGACCCAGTACTTC	CASSLYRDETQYF
TRBV5-1	many	TRBD2	TRBJ2-3	TGCGCCAGCAGCTTAACTAGCGGGAACATAGATACGCAGTATTTT	CASSLTSGNIDTQYF
TRBV29-1	-	TRBD2	TRBJ2-1	TGCAGCGTTGAGGTACTAGCGGGAGGGACGAATGAGCAGTTCTTC	CSVEVLAGGTNEQFF
TRBV4-1	many	TRBD1	TRBJ1-4	TGCGCCAGCAGCCAAGCCCCCGCAGGGGGAGGAGAAAAACTGTTTTTT	CASSQAPAGGGEKLFF
TRBV27	many	-	TRBJ2-3	TGTGCCAGCGTCCGACGAGGGACAGATACGCAGTATTTT	CASVRRGTDTQYF
TRBV5-1	-	TRBD2	TRBJ2-1	TGCGCCAGCACCGTGGGGACTAGCAAGTTGCAGTTCTTC	CASTVGTSKLQFF
TRBV7-3	many	-	TRBJ1-2	TGTGCCAGCAGCTTGGGAAACGACAGATCTAACTATGGCTACACCTTC	CASSLGNDRSNYGYTF
TRBV6-2/TRBV6-3	many	-	TRBJ2-2	TGTGCCAGCAGTTACAGTCGGGCGGGAACGAACACCGGGGAGCTGTTTTTT	CASSYSRAGTNTGELFF
TRBV7-2	many	-	TRBJ2-7	TGTGCCAGCAGCTTACACGGGAAGTACGAGCAGTACTTC	CASSLHGKYEQYF
TRBV18	-	TRBD1	TRBJ2-2	TGTGCCAGCTCACCGAGGACAGGGACGAACACCGGGGAGCTGTTTTTT	CASSPRTGTNTGELFF
TRBV14	-	-	TRBJ2-1	TGTGCCAGCAGCCAAGATTTGCGCGCGGTCACCGCTTTCTTC	CASSQDLRAVTAFF
TRBV5-1	-	TRBD1	TRBJ2-7	TGCGCCAGCAGCCCAGGGGACAGACCAACCTACGAGCAGTACTTC	CASSPGDRPTYEQYF
TRBV21-1	many	-	TRBJ1-1	TGTGCCAGCAGCAGGGCCAGGAACACTGAAGCTTTCTTT	CASSRARNTEAFF
TRBV5-8	many	TRBD2	TRBJ2-1	TGTGCCAGCAGCCGGATAATCCTAGCGGACGCCTACAATGAGCAGTTCTTC	CASSRIILADAYNEQFF
TRBV7-2	-	-	TRBJ2-4	TGTGCCAGCAGCTTCATCGGGAGTAACCTAGCCAAAAACATTCAGTACTTC	CASSFIGSNLAKNIQYF
TRBV10-3	many	TRBD1	TRBJ2-4	TGTGCCATCAGTGTGGGGACAGGGCCAAACATTCAGTACTTC	CAISVGTGPNIQYF
TRBV29-1	-	-	TRBJ1-5	TGCAGCGTTGGCCCGGGACCTGGGCAGCCCCAGCATTTT	CSVGPGPGQPQHF
TRBV7-6	many	-	TRBJ2-5	TGTGCCAGCAGCTCATCCGGGCTCACGTTGGATGAGTACTTC	CASSSSGLTLDEYF
TRBV29-1	few	-	TRBJ2-2	TGCAGCGTCCACGGAGGGTACACCGGGGAGCTGTTTTTT	CSVHGGYTGELFF
TRBV10-3	many	-	TRBJ2-5	TGTGCCATCAGGATGGACGGTCAAGAGACCCAGTACTTC	CAIRMDGQETQYF
TRBV11-3	many	-	TRBJ2-7	TGTGCCAGCAGCCCTGACGGTACCTACGAGCAGTACTTC	CASSPDGTYEQYF
TRBV18	many	-	TRBJ1-1	TGTGCCAGCTCACCTGACAGGATCTGGGGCACTGAAGCTTTCTTT	CASSPDRIWGTEAFF
TRBV30	many	-	TRBJ2-3	TGTGCCTACCGCCGGGACCCAACGGCAGATACGCAGTATTTT	CAYRRDPTADTQYF
TRBV6-2/TRBV6-3	many	-	TRBJ2-1	TGTGCCAGCAGTCGACTCGACCGGCGTTACAATGAGCAGTTCTTC	CASSRLDRRYNEQFF
TRBV5-4	few	-	TRBJ1-1	TGTGCCAGCAGCTTGGTAGGTCAGGGGAACACTGAAGCTTTCTTT	CASSLVGQGNTEAFF
TRBV7-2	-	TRBD2	TRBJ2-1	TGTGCCAGCAGCCCGACTAGCGGTGCTTACAATGAGCAGTTCTTC	CASSPTSGAYNEQFF
TRBV6-6	-	-	TRBJ2-1	TGTGCCAGCAGTTACGCGGCAGGCGAGCAGTTCTTC	CASSYAAGEQFF
TRBV7-8	few	-	TRBJ2-7	TGTGCCAGCAGCTCTCTGGCCGGCTCGACGACCTACGAGCAGTACTTC	CASSSLAGSTTYEQYF
TRBV27	many	-	TRBJ2-4	TGTGCCAGCGGTCGGCCGCAGCCCAACATTCAGTACTTC	CASGRPQPNIQYF
TRBV12-3/TRBV12-4	many	-	TRBJ1-4	TGTGCCAGCAGTTTTGGAGAGAAACTGTTTTTT	CASSFGEKLFF
TRBV10-3	many	-	TRBJ2-3	TGTGCCATCAGTGCGGCGGGAAGCACAGATACGCAGTATTTT	CAISAAGSTDTQYF
TRBV6-2/TRBV6-3	many	-	TRBJ1-1	TGTGCCAGCAGTTACTCGATAGCTGGAGCAGGGAACACTGAAGCTTTCTTT	CASSYSIAGAGNTEAFF
TRBV11-2	many	-	TRBJ2-7	TGTGCCAGCAGCTTAGATCACGGGGTAGAAGAGCAGTACTTC	CASSLDHGVEEQYF
TRBV2	many	-	TRBJ1-5	TGTGCCAGCGACGCAGATTATAGCAATCAGCCCCAGCATTTT	CASDADYSNQPQHF
TRBV12-3/TRBV12-4	many	TRBD1	TRBJ1-5	TGTGCCAGCAGTTGGGGGACAGGGGGTGGTCAGCCCCAGCATTTT	CASSWGTGGGQPQHF
TRBV10-1	-	-	TRBJ2-1	TGCGCCAGCAGTGAGTCGACTCGGAGTGCTCGGTACAATGAGCAGTTCTTC	CASSESTRSARYNEQFF
TRBV5-1	many	-	TRBJ2-3	TGCGCCAGCAGTGTGACGGGAGCCCCAGATACGCAGTATTTT	CASSVTGAPDTQYF
TRBV7-9	many	-	TRBJ1-2	TGTGCCAGCAGCCATTTAGGGGACGGCTACACCTTC	CASSHLGDGYTF
TRBV7-3	few	TRBD2	TRBJ2-1	TGTGCCAGCAGCCACCCTAGCGGGCCCCGGCCCAATGAGCAGTTCTTC	CASSHPSGPRPNEQFF
TRBV7-2	-	TRBD2	TRBJ2-3	TGTGCCAGCAGCTTAGATGGGGGCGGGAGGACAGATACGCAGTATTTT	CASSLDGGGRTDTQYF
TRBV12-3/TRBV12-4	-	-	TRBJ2-7	TGTGCCAGCAGTGGGACCGGGATGTCCTACGAGCAGTACTTC	CASSGTGMSYEQYF
TRBV6-4	many	-	TRBJ2-6	TGTGCCAGCAGCCCCGAACAGTTCTCTGGGGCCAACGTCCTGACTTTC	CASSPEQFSGANVLTF
TRBV6-2/TRBV6-3	-	TRBD2	TRBJ2-7	TGTGCCAGCAGCCCGCAGGCCGGACTAGTTGGTTCCTACGAGCAGTACTTC	CASSPQAGLVGSYEQYF